Listed below are T cell receptor beta chains from one sample, sequenced in a study of cytomegalovirus exposure and HLA in healthy donors. Here immunoSEQ multiplex PCR was the method, and the copy in TCRdb shows in-frame clones only, minus some. The sample carries around 190,000 clones, about 82% recorded once. The sequenced sample consisted of PBMCs. The receptors shown here come from a woman between 50 and 59 years old in good health and CMV-seronegative. CDR3s include the opening cysteine and the closing phenylalanine or tryptophan. D genes are given only for firm matches. Size is omitted from some rows. Given values are once, few, many or a class for expanded clones.

clone_size d_call j_call v_call cdr3_nt cdr3_aa
NA NA TRBJ1-1 TRBV30 TGTGCCTGGAGTTTGGGGCTGAACACTGAAGCTTTCTTT CAWSLGLNTEAFF
NA TRBD2 TRBJ2-7 TRBV27 TGTGCCAGCAGTTTCCGGGCCACTAGCGGGAGCCCCCACGAGCAGTACTTC CASSFRATSGSPHEQYF
NA TRBD2 TRBJ2-7 TRBV7-9 TGTGCCAGCAGCTTAGGGAGCCTAGCGGAATACGAGCAGTACTTC CASSLGSLAEYEQYF
NA TRBD1 TRBJ2-1 TRBV9 TGTGCCAGCAGCTCATCAAGTTACTCGGGACAGGGGGCCCGAAGCTCCTACAATGAGCAGTTCTTC CASSSSSYSGQGARSSYNEQFF
NA TRBD1 TRBJ2-7 TRBV15 TGTGCCACCAGCAGAGACCTGGGACAGGGCTCTTACGAGCAGTACTTC CATSRDLGQGSYEQYF
NA NA TRBJ2-7 TRBV29-1 TGCAGCGTGGGGGACACAGTGTACGAGCAGTACTTC CSVGDTVYEQYF
NA TRBD2 TRBJ2-3 TRBV7-2 TGTGCCAGCAGCCTAGCGGGAGTAGTAGATACGCAGTATTTT CASSLAGVVDTQYF
NA NA TRBJ2-4 TRBV12-5 TGTGCTAGTGCCCCCAGACAACTTCTTCCCCTTGCCAAAAACATTCAGTACTTC CASAPRQLLPLAKNIQYF
NA NA TRBJ1-3 TRBV6-1 TGTGCCACCTTGGGGGGGTCCCGGAGAGGAAACACCATATATTTT CATLGGSRRGNTIYF
NA TRBD1 TRBJ1-1 TRBV6-6 TGTGCCAGCAGTTACCAACCTGACAGGGTGGGAGCTTTCTTT CASSYQPDRVGAFF
once NA TRBJ2-1 TRBV29-1 TGCAGCGGGTCACGGTACAATGAGCAGTTCTTC CSGSRYNEQFF
NA NA TRBJ2-1 TRBV9 TGTGCCAGCAGTGCCGACGGGTATGCTACCTACAATGAGCAGTTCTTC CASSADGYATYNEQFF
NA NA TRBJ1-4 TRBV28 TGTGCCAGCAGCCTGCACAGGGCTGGTGAAAAACTGTTTTTT CASSLHRAGEKLFF
NA NA TRBJ1-5 TRBV19 TGTGCCAGCATGGAGGGCCCACGCAATCAGCCCCAGCATTTT CASMEGPRNQPQHF
NA NA TRBJ2-3 TRBV18 TGTGCCAGCTCACCCCGACAGACAGATACGCAGTATTTT CASSPRQTDTQYF
NA NA TRBJ2-7 TRBV7-9 TGTTCCAGCCTAGGGGGGGGCGATCGCCACGAGCAGTACTTC CSSLGGGDRHEQYF
NA TRBD1 TRBJ1-4 TRBV7-3 TGTGCCAGCAGCGGCCGGGGGACAGCCCCTAATAATGAAAAACTGTTTTTT CASSGRGTAPNNEKLFF
once NA TRBJ2-3 TRBV11-2 TGTGCCAGCAGCTTAGTGGGGCAAGGCACAGATACGCAGTATTTT CASSLVGQGTDTQYF
NA TRBD1 TRBJ1-2 TRBV6-6 TGTGCCAGCAGCCCGACAGGGGGCGATGGCTACACCTTC CASSPTGGDGYTF
few TRBD1 TRBJ1-2 TRBV9 TGTGCCAGCAGCGCCCGGGACAGGCCGAAAAACTATGGCTACACCTTC CASSARDRPKNYGYTF
NA TRBD1 TRBJ1-6 TRBV19 TGTGCCAGTAGTCCGGGACAGACCAATTCACCCCTCCACTTT CASSPGQTNSPLHF
NA TRBD1 TRBJ1-4 TRBV28 TGTGCCAGCAGTTCTCGACAGGGGGCACGTAATGAAAAACTGTTTTTT CASSSRQGARNEKLFF
NA NA TRBJ1-1 TRBV5-1 TGTGCCAGCAGCTTGAGGGGAACTGAAGCTTTCTTT CASSLRGTEAFF
NA TRBD1 TRBJ2-7 TRBV6-5 TGTGCCAGCAGTAACGCCGGGACAGGGGCCTACGAGCAGTACTTC CASSNAGTGAYEQYF
NA TRBD1 TRBJ1-1 TRBV10-3 TGTGCCATCGGGACAGGGGGCTGGAGCACTGAAGCTTTCTTT CAIGTGGWSTEAFF
NA TRBD1 TRBJ2-7 TRBV28 TGTGCCAGCAGACTAGGGACAGGGCCCTACGAGCAGTACTTC CASRLGTGPYEQYF
NA NA TRBJ2-5 TRBV5-1 TGCGCCAGCAGCTCTAGTTTCGGGAAGGAGACCCAGTACTTC CASSSSFGKETQYF
NA TRBD1 TRBJ2-2 TRBV2 TGTGCCAGCAGTGGACAGGGGGCGGCCGGGGAGCTGTTTTTT CASSGQGAAGELFF
NA NA TRBJ1-2 TRBV28 TGTGCCAGCAGACTGTCATGGGGCTACACCTTC CASRLSWGYTF
NA NA TRBJ1-2 TRBV5-4 TGTGCCAGCAGCCCACGGGGAACGAATAACTATGGCTACACCTTC CASSPRGTNNYGYTF
once TRBD2 TRBJ2-7 TRBV27 TGTGCCAGCAGTAAGCGGGAGGGCCTCTACGAGCAGTACTTC CASSKREGLYEQYF
NA NA TRBJ2-1 TRBV29-1 TGCAGCGCCTGGACTGGATACAATGAGCAGTTCTTC CSAWTGYNEQFF
few TRBD2 TRBJ2-7 TRBV18 TGTGCCAGCTCCCGACCGGGGGAGGGGTCCTACGAGCAGTACTTC CASSRPGEGSYEQYF
few NA TRBJ2-1 TRBV27 TGTGCCAGCAGTTTAACGGAGAGCTCCTACAATGAGCAGTTCTTC CASSLTESSYNEQFF
NA NA TRBJ1-1 TRBV5-1 TGCGCCAGCAGCTTGGCGGGATACTCCACTGAAGCTTTCTTT CASSLAGYSTEAFF
NA NA TRBJ1-1 TRBV7-9 TGTGCCAGCAGCTTTAAGACTCTGCGTGGGACTGAAGCTTTCTTT CASSFKTLRGTEAFF
once TRBD1 TRBJ2-1 TRBV30 TGTGCCTGGAGCAAGGGGGCGGCCTACAATGAGCAGTTCTTC CAWSKGAAYNEQFF
NA TRBD2 TRBJ2-1 TRBV6-1 TGTGCCAGCAGTGCACCTCTAGCGGGTACTTACAATGAGCAGTTCTTC CASSAPLAGTYNEQFF
NA TRBD2 TRBJ2-5 TRBV27 TGTGCCAGCAGTTTGGGACTAGCGGGAGGAGAGACCCAGTACTTC CASSLGLAGGETQYF
once TRBD2 TRBJ2-1 TRBV29-1 TGCAGCGTGCGGGGGACTAGCGGGGCTTACAATGAGCAGTTCTTC CSVRGTSGAYNEQFF
NA TRBD2 TRBJ2-7 TRBV4-3 TGCGCCAGCAGCCCCGGGACTAGCGGGGACCTAGGGGACGAGCAGTACTTC CASSPGTSGDLGDEQYF
NA NA TRBJ2-2 TRBV27 TGTGCCAGCGGAGGGACCCTAGAAAGATTACTGTTTTTT CASGGTLERLLFF
NA TRBD2 TRBJ2-5 TRBV7-9 TGTGCCAGCGGACAGAGCGGGGGATACCAAGAGACCCAGTACTTC CASGQSGGYQETQYF
NA NA TRBJ2-5 TRBV11-2 TGTGCCAGCAGCTTAGGGCAGAAAGAGACCCAGTACTTC CASSLGQKETQYF
NA TRBD1 TRBJ2-2 TRBV4-1 TGCGCCAGCAGCCAAGACGGACAGGGGACCGGGGAGCTGTTTTTT CASSQDGQGTGELFF
NA NA TRBJ2-3 TRBV5-1 TGCGCCAGCAGCTTGGATGGCGGGACCACAGATACGCAGTATTTT CASSLDGGTTDTQYF
NA TRBD2 TRBJ2-1 TRBV6-6 TGTGCCAGCAGTACCCCCGGGACTAGCGGGAAAATGGGGCAGTTCTTC CASSTPGTSGKMGQFF
NA TRBD2 TRBJ2-1 TRBV6-4 TGTGCCACCTCGCCTAGCGGGAGTTGGCATGAGCAGTTCTTC CATSPSGSWHEQFF
NA NA TRBJ2-3 TRBV10-2 TGCGCCAGCGTGGCGGGAATGGGGGATACGCAGTATTTT CASVAGMGDTQYF